What follows is one T cell receptor beta chain and its context. The entry originates in a study of blood T cells in healthy people across ages. Alongside a J-beta primer mix, a sample-barcoded 5' primer served in a second PCR lasting about 7 to 11 cycles. One entry per CDR3 protein results from TCRdb running MiXCR on the 5' RACE reads. The data show around 1.5 million distinct CDR3 sequences, almost 60% seen once. Trimming removed 7 bases from V and 1 base from J, with 10 bases in between. Germline-derived CDR1 and CDR2 are LNHDA and SQIVND (reference sequence). The CDR3 sequence is 13 residues long. The rearrangement links TRBV19 to TRBJ1-1; no firm D call. The sequence was collected from a man younger than 35 in good health. Input material: blood. The CDR3 region is CASMGLKNTEAFF. The CDR3 bases are TGTGCCAGTATGGGGTTGAAGAACACTGAAGCTTTCTTT.